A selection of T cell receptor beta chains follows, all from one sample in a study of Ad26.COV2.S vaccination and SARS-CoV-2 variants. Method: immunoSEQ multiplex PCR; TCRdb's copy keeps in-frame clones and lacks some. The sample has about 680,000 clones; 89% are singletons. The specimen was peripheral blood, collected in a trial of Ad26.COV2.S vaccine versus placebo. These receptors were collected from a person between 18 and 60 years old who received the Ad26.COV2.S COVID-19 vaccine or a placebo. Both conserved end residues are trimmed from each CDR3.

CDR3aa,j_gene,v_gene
ASSPAGRGSYGYT,TRBJ1-2,TRBV5-4
ASSLVRGWGEKLF,TRBJ1-4,TRBV5-5
ASSRDRDSPLH,TRBJ1-6,TRBV19
ASSQDLPGQAGNSPLH,TRBJ1-6,TRBV3-1/TRBV3-2
ASSPGLLPGETQY,TRBJ2-5,TRBV18
ASSLFAGDEQY,TRBJ2-7,TRBV5-6
ASSLSVIAETQY,TRBJ2-5,TRBV7-8
ASSIGSDRKPYTDTQY,TRBJ2-3,TRBV19
ASSFLSGTYEQY,TRBJ2-7,TRBV7-8
SVADRGNYGYT,TRBJ1-2,TRBV29-1
ASSLTGAYEQY,TRBJ2-7,TRBV27
ASRPQLDSGEKLF,TRBJ1-4,TRBV11-2
ASSPTVQGVHEQY,TRBJ2-7,TRBV4-2
ASRRLTGSVANEKLF,TRBJ1-4,TRBV27
ATSENTGGTYEQY,TRBJ2-7,TRBV24-1
ASSVGIGMNTEAF,TRBJ1-1,TRBV9
ASSQRGAYNSPLH,TRBJ1-6,TRBV14
ASSEQGAASYNEQF,TRBJ2-1,TRBV2
ATSEKATTDTQY,TRBJ2-3,TRBV24-1
ASKTGAHI,TRBJ2-4,TRBV25-1
ASSAGRADEKLF,TRBJ1-4,TRBV5-1
ATDPGSSSYEQY,TRBJ2-7,TRBV10-3
SVDRQGYTGELF,TRBJ2-2,TRBV29-1
ASSLGGYEQY,TRBJ2-7,TRBV5-5
ASSERDNQPQH,TRBJ1-5,TRBV6-1
ASSLDGGGTDTQY,TRBJ2-3,TRBV5-1
ASSISTDSNQPQH,TRBJ1-5,TRBV19
ASSPRAAIQETQY,TRBJ2-5,TRBV7-9
ASSLQAGADTQY,TRBJ2-3,TRBV7-2
ASSIGSRVGGEQF,TRBJ2-1,TRBV19
ASSLASGIREQY,TRBJ2-7,TRBV5-1
ASSVGGHEDTQY,TRBJ2-3,TRBV9
ASSYGGNYGYT,TRBJ1-2,TRBV6-6
ATSDFGRQGGDQPQH,TRBJ1-5,TRBV24-1
ASSLWGAITDTQY,TRBJ2-3,TRBV27
ASSYHGGAAPYGYT,TRBJ1-2,TRBV6-2/TRBV6-3
ASSVAGNTIY,TRBJ1-3,TRBV9
ASSQQGAPLH,TRBJ1-6,TRBV14
ATTGAGATDTQY,TRBJ2-3,TRBV19
ASSPRQDGSGNTIY,TRBJ1-3,TRBV18
ASSSGLDYEQY,TRBJ2-7,TRBV5-4
ASSLRGTSGDNEQF,TRBJ2-1,TRBV9
ASSQGTGGGYT,TRBJ1-2,TRBV5-1
ASSQAPGGRRIETQY,TRBJ2-5,TRBV3-1/TRBV3-2
ATGKNDRGQDTQY,TRBJ2-3,TRBV24-1
SVVWTGQDSNQPQH,TRBJ1-5,TRBV29-1
ASSVQRATNEKLF,TRBJ1-4,TRBV2
ASSIKPYSNQPQH,TRBJ1-5,TRBV19
AISGTGTNGYT,TRBJ1-2,TRBV10-3
ATPSVKGSDTQY,TRBJ2-3,TRBV24-1
ASSEWTGAY,TRBJ2-7,TRBV2
ASSPYGGSYEQY,TRBJ2-7,TRBV7-9
ASSFLAGDEQY,TRBJ2-7,TRBV5-1
ASSREYNEQF,TRBJ2-1,TRBV6-5
ASISGTEQY,TRBJ2-7,TRBV5-1